This note documents a single TCR beta chain sequence. Antigen unknown. Possible read error: a much larger clone is one base away. MiXCR, applied by TCRdb to the 5' RACE reads, yields one record per CDR3 protein. The sample has about 250,000 distinct CDR3 sequences, roughly 8% seen once. The data belong to a study of CD8 T cells in ankylosing spondylitis. This CDR3 is 18 amino acids long. Findings of the study overall: Enrichment of disease-linked clones was reportedly significant in matched ankylosing spondylitis synovial fluid. Existing reports had already noted some motif variants in reactive arthritis synovial fluid and blood.

Sample: blood, either unsorted or a sorted T cell fraction (not recorded which). This sequence joins TRBV12-3 or TRBV12-4 and TRBJ2-3; 7 nucleotides match TRBD2. The TCR was taken from a female donor with ankylosing spondylitis or in good health (not recorded which). CDR3: CAISLGSTGGMSTDTQYF. Here the CDR3 DNA reads TGTGCCATCAGTTTGGGGTCCACCGGGGGGATGTCCACAGATACGCAGTATTTT.